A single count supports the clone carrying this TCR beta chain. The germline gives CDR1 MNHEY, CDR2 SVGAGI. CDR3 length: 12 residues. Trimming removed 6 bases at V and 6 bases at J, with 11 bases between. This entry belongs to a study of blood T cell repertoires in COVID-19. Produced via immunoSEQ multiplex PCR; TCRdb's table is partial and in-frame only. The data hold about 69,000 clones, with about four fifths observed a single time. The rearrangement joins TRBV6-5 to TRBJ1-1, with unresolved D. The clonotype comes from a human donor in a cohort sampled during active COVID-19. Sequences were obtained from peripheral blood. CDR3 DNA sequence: TGTGCCAGCAGCCCCTTGGCGGCTGAAGCTTTCTTT. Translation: CASSPLAAEAFF.